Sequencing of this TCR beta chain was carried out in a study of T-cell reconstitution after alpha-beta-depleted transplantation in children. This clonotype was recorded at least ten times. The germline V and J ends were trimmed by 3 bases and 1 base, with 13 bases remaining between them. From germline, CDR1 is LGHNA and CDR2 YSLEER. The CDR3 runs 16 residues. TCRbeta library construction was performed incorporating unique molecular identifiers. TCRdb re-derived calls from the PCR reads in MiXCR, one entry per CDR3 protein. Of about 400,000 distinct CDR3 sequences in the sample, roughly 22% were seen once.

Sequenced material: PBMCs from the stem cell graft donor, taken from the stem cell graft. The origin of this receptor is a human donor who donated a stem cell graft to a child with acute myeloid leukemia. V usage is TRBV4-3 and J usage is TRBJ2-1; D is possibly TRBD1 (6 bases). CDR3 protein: CASSQETGGSYNEQFF. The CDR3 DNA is TGCGCCAGCAGCCAGGAGACAGGCGGTTCCTACAATGAGCAGTTCTTC.